This T cell receptor beta chain derives from a study of blood T cells in healthy people across ages. Only a few counts were recorded for this clonotype. The authors ran a second PCR of about 6 to 11 cycles using a sample-barcoded 5' primer and a J-beta primer mix. TCRdb independently ran MiXCR on the 5' RACE reads; one entry per CDR3 protein. Here the sample spans 600,000 to 800,000 distinct CDR3 sequences, 21% being singletons. V shed 2 bases, J shed 3 bases, and the junction held 6 bases outside the gene matches. CDR3 size: 15 residues. The chain has TRBV12-3 or TRBV12-4 and TRBJ2-7, with 8 bases aligning to TRBD1. Sequencing was done on a sample of blood. This TCR came from a man aged 65 to 79 in good health. The CDR3 sequence is CASSLNKDRVYEQYF. CDR3 DNA: TGTGCCAGCAGTTTAAATAAGGACAGGGTCTACGAGCAGTACTTC.